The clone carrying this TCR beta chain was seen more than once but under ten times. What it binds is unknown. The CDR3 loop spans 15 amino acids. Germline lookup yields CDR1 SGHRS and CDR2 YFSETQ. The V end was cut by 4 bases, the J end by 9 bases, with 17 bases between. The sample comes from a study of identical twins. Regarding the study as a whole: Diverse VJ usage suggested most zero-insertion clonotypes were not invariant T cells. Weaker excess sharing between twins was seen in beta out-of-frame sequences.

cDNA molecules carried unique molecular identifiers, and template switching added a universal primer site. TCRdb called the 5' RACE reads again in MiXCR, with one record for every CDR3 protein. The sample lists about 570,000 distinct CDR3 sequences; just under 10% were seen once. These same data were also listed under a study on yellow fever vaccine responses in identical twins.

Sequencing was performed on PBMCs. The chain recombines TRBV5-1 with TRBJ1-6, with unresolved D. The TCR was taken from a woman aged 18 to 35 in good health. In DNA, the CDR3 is TGCGCCAGCAGCCCGCAGGATATCGGGAGTTCACCCCTCCACTTT. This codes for CASSPQDIGSSPLHF.